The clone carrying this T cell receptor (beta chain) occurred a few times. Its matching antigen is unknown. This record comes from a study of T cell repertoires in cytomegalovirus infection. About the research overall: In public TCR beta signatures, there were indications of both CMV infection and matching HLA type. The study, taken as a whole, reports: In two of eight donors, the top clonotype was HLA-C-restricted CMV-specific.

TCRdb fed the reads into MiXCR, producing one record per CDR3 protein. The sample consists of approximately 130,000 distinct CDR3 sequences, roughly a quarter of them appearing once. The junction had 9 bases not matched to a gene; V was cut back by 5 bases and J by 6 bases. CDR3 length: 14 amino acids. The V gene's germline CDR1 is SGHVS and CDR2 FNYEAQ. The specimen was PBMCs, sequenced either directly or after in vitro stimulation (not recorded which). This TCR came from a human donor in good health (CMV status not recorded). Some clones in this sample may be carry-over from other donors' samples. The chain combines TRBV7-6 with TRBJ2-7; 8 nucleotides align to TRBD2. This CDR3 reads CASSILAAGGEQYF. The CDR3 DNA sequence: TGTGCCAGCAGCATCCTAGCCGCGGGGGGCGAGCAGTACTTC.